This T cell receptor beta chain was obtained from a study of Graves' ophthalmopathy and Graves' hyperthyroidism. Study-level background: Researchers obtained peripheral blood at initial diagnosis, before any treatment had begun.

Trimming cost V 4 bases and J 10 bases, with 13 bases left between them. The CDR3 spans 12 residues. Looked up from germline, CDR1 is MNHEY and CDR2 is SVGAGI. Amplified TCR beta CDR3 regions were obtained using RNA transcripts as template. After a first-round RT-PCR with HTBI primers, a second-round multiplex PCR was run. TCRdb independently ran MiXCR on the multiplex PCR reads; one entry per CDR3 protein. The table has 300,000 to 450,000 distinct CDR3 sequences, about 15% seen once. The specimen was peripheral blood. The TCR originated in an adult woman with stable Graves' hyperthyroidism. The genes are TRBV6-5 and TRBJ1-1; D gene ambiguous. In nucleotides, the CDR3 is TGTGCCAGCAGTTCTCCCCTCGGGCGAGCTTTCTTT. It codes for CASSSPLGRAFF.